This T cell receptor (beta chain) appears in the sequencing data of a study of post-analysis software for immune sequencing data. Study-wide background: Relapsing-remitting, secondary progressive and progressive-relapsing multiple sclerosis were all included among the disease courses.

Study results and caveats: When patients were compared with controls, five TRBV segments were more frequent, TRBV5-6, TRBV5-1 and TRBV20-1 among them.

Of note for this clonotype: The antigen is undetermined.

Germline V gene data show CDR1 as DFQATT and CDR2 as SNEGSKA (reference sequence). The CDR3 spans 16 residues. Unique molecular identifiers were carried by the TCR beta cDNA libraries. There were roughly 0.85 to 11 million T cells, and roughly 0.5 million cDNA molecules came from them. One entry per CDR3 protein results from TCRdb running MiXCR on the PCR reads. The table lists some 450,000 distinct CDR3 sequences, around 40% of them singletons, with 9.5% to 13% in the top ten. Sequencing input: blood. V usage is TRBV20-1 and J usage is TRBJ2-5, with unresolved D. The DNA matches TRBJ2-7 better at its end, which makes the J call doubtful. This TCR came from a girl aged 10-17 years with multiple sclerosis. This CDR3 is CSAREIASGLCDEQYF. The CDR3 nucleotides read TGCAGTGCTAGAGAAATAGCTTCGGGTCTTTGCGACGAGCAGTACTTC.